Below, one TCR beta chain is given with its context. V was shortened by 1 base and J by 1 base, with 11 bases between the two germline ends. The CDR3 has 15 residues. Per the germline V gene, CDR1 is LGHNA and CDR2 is YSLEER. Primers targeting TRAV and TRBV primed first-strand cDNA, covering alpha and beta chains. With a V-primer adapter and a constant-region primer, TCRs were amplified for 20 PCR cycles. A single record per CDR3 protein comes from TCRdb applying MiXCR to the reads. The sample shows 15,000 to 20,000 distinct CDR3 sequences, roughly 70% of them seen only once. The data are from a study of low-dose radiotherapy and immunotherapy resistance in tumors. About the research overall: Intravenous ipilimumab 1 mg/kg every six weeks was given with nivolumab 240 mg every two weeks. On a schedule of every two weeks, intravenous cyclophosphamide at a dose of 200 mg/m2 was delivered one day before each radiation and immunotherapy administration.

The TCR was taken from a human donor with advanced metastatic prostate, ovarian, gallbladder or colorectal cancer (not recorded which). This table probably holds off-target reads from a library built for another chain. This chain connects TRBV4-3 to TRBJ2-7, with a tentative D call TRBD1 (5 bases). The CDR3 is CASSQGYRTSYEQYF. In DNA, the CDR3 is TGCGCCAGCAGCCAAGGCTACAGGACGTCCTACGAGCAGTACTTC.